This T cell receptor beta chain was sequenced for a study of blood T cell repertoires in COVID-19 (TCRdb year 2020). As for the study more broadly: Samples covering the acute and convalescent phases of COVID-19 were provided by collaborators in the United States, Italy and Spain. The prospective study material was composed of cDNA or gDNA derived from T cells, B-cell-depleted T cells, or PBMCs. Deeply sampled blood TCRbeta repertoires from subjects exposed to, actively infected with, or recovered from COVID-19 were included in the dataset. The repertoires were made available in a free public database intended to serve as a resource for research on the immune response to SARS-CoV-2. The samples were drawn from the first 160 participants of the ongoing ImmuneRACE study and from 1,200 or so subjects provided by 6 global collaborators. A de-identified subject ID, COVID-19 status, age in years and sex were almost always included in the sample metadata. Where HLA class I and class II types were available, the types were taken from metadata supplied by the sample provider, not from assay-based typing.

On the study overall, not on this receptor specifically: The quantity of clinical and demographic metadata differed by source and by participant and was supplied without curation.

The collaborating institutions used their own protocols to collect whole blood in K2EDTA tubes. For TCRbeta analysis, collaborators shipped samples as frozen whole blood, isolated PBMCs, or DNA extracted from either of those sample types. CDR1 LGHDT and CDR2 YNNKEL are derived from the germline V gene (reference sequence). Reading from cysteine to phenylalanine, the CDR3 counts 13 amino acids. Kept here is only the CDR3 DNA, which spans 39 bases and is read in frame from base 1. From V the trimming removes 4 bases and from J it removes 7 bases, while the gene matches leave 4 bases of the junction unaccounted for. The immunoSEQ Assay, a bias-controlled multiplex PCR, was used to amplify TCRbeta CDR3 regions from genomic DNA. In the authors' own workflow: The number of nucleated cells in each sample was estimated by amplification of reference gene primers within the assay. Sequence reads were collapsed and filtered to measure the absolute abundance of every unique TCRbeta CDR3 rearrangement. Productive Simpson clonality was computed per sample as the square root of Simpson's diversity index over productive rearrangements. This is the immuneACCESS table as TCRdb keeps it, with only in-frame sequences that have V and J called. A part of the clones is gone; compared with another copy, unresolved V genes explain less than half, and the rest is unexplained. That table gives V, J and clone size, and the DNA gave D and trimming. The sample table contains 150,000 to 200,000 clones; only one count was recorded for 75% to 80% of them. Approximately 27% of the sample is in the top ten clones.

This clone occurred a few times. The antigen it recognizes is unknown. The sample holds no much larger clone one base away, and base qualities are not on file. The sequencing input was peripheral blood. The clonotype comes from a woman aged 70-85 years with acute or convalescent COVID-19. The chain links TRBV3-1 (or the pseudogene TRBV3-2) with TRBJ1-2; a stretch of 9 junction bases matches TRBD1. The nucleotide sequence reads TGTGCCAGCAGCCTTCGGACAGGGGTTGGCTACACCTTC. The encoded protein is CASSLRTGVGYTF.